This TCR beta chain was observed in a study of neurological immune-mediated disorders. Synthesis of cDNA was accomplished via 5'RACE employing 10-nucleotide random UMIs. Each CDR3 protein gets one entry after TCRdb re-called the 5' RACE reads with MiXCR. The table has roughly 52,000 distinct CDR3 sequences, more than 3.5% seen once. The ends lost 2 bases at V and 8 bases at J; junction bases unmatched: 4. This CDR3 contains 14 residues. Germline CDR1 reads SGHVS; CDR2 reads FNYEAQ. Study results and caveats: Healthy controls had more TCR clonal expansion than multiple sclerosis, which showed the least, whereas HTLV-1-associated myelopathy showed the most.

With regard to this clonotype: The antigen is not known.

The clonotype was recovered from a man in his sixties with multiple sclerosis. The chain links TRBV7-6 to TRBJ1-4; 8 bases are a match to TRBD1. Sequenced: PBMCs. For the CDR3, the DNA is TGTGCCAGCAGCTTACTCGGGACAGGAGAAAAACTGTTTTTT. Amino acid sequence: CASSLLGTGEKLFF.